This entry is about one T cell receptor (beta chain). This sample is drawn from a study of blood T cell repertoires in COVID-19. Study summary: Samples representing acute and convalescent COVID-19 were sourced from the United States, Italy and Spain. PBMCs, B-cell-depleted T cells, or T cells were the source of the cDNA or gDNA that made up the material.

Trimming pared 1 base from V and 6 bases from J, leaving 14 bases between. The germline CDR1 and CDR2 sequences are SGHTA and FQGTGA. The CDR3 is 15 residues long. Original data processing: Estimated nucleated cell counts came from reference gene primer amplification. Clones were read by immunoSEQ multiplex PCR, and TCRdb kept only the in-frame ones, dropping some. That table supplies the V and J calls and clone size; D and trimming were determined from the DNA. The sample consists of tens of thousands of clones, approximately 81% of them appearing once. The sequenced material came from peripheral blood. This clonotype originated in an elderly woman with active or convalescent COVID-19. The chain has TRBV7-3 and TRBJ2-3; D is possibly TRBD2 (6 bases). The CDR3 loop reads CASSLKGGLGDTQYF. The CDR3 DNA reads TGTGCCAGCAGCTTAAAAGGAGGGTTGGGCGATACGCAGTATTTT.